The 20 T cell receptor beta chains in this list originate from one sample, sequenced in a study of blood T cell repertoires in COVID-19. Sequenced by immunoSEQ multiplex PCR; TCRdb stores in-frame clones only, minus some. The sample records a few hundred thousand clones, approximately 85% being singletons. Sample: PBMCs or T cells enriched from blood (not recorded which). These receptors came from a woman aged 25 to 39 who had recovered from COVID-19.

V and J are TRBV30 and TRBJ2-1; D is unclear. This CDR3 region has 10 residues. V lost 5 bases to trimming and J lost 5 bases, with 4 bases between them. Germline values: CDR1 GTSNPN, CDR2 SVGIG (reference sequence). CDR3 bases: TGTGCCTGGGCCGACAATGAGCAGTTCTTC. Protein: CAWADNEQFF.

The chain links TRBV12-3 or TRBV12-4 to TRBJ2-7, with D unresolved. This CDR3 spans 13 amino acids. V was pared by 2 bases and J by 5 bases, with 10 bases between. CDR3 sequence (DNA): TGTGCCAGCAGTTTAATACGTCGGGACGAGCAGTACTTC. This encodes CASSLIRRDEQYF.

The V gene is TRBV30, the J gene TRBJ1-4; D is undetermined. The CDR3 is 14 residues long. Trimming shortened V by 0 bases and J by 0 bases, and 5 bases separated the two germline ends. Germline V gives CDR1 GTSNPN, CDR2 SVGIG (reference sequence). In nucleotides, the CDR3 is TGTGCCTGGAGTGTGGGAGCAACTAATGAAAAACTGTTTTTT. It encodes CAWSVGATNEKLFF. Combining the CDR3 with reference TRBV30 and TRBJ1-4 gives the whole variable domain SQTIHQWPATLVQPVGSPLSLECTVEGTSNPNLYWYRQAAGRGLQLLFYSVGIGQISSEVPQNLSASRPQDRQFILSSKKLLLSDSGFYLCAWSVGATNEKLFFGSGTQLSVL.

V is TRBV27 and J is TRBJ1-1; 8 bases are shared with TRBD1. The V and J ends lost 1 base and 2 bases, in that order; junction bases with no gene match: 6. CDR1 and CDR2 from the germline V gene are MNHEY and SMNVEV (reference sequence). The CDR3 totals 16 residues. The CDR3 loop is CASSLYQGALNTEAFF. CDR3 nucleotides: TGTGCCAGCAGTTTATATCAGGGGGCTCTAAACACTGAAGCTTTCTTT.

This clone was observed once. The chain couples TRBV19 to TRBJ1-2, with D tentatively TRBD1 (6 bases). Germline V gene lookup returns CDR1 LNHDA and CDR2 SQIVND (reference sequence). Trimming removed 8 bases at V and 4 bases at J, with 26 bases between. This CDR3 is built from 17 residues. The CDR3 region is CASHRQVSLHPLYGYTF. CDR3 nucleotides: TGTGCCAGTCACCGACAGGTGTCCCTTCACCCACTCTATGGCTACACCTTC.

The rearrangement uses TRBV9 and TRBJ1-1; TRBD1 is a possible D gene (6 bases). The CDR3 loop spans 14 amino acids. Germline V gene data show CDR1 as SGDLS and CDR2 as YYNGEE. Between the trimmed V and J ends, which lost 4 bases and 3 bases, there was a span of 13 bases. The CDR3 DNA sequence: TGTGCCAGCAGCTCAGGGGTTGGTGACACTGAAGCTTTCTTT. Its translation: CASSSGVGDTEAFF.

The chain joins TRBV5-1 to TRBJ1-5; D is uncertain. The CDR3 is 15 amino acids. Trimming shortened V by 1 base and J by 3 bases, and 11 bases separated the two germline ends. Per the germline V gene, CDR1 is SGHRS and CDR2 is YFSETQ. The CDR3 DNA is TGCGCCAGCAGCTTGACTTCTGGTAACAATCAGCCCCAGCATTTT. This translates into CASSLTSGNNQPQHF.

The CDR3 DNA reads as TGTGCCAGCAGTGCTGGTGCTACTAACTATGGCTACACCTTC. Amino acids: CASSAGATNYGYTF. The V call is TRBV2, the J call TRBJ1-2; no firm D call. Germline loops: CDR1 SNHLY, CDR2 FYNNEI. V was pared by 4 bases and J by 0 bases, with 9 bases between. The CDR3 has 14 residues.

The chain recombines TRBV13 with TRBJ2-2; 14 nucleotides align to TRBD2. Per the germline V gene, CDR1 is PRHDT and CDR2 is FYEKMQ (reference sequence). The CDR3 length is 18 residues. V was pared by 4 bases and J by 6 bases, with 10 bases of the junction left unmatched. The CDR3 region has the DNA TGTGCCAGCAGCTCGCCGGGACTAGCGGGAGAGCGGTCCGGGGAGCTGTTTTTT. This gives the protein CASSSPGLAGERSGELFF.

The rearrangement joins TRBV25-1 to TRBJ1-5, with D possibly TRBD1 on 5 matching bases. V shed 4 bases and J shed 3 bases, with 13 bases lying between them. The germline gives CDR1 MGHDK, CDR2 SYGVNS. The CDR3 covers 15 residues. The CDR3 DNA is TGTGCCAGCAGTGGGGCAGGGAGGGACAATCAGCCCCAGCATTTT. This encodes CASSGAGRDNQPQHF.

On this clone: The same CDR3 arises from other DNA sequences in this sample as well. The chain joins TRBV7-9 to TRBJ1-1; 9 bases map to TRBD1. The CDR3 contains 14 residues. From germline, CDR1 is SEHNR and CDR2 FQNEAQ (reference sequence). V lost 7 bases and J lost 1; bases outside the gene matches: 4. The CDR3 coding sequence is TGTGCCAGCATAAGGACAGGGGAGAACACTGAAGCTTTCTTT. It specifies CASIRTGENTEAFF.

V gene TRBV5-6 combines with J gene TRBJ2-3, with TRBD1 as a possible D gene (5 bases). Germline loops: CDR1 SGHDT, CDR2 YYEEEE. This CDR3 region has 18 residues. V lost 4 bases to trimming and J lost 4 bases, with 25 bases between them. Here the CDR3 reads CASSAFPDRPALADTQYF. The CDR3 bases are TGTGCCAGCAGCGCCTTCCCTGACAGACCCGCCTTGGCAGATACGCAGTATTTT.

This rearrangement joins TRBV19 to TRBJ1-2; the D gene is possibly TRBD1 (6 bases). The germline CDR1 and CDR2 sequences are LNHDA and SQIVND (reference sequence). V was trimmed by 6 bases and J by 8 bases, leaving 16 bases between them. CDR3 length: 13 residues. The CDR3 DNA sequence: TGTGCCAGTAGAGTTGGGGGGGCGACCGGCTACACCTTC. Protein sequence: CASRVGGATGYTF.

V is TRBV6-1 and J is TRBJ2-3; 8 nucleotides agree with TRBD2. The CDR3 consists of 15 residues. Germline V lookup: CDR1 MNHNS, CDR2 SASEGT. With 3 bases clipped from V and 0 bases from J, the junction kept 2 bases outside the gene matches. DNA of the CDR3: TGTGCCAGCAGTGATGAGCGGGGGAGCACAGATACGCAGTATTTT. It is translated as CASSDERGSTDTQYF.

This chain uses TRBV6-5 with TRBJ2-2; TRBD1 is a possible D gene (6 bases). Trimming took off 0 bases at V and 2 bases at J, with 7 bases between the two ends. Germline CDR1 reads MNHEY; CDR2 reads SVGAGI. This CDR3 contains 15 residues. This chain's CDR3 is CASSYSGGNTGELFF. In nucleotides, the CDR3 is TGTGCCAGCAGTTACTCAGGGGGAAACACCGGGGAGCTGTTTTTT.

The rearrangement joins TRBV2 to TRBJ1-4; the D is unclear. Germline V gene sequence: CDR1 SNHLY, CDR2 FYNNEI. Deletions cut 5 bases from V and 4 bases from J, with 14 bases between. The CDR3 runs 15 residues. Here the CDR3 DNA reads TGTGCCAGCAGTACCCGACAAGGGAGTAATGAAAAACTGTTTTTT. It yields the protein CASSTRQGSNEKLFF.

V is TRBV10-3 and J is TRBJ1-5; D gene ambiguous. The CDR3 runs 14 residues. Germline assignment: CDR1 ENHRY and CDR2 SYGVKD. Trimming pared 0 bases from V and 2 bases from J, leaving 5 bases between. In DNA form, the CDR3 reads TGTGCCATCAGTGAGTCCCGGGGCAATCAGCCCCAGCATTTT. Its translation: CAISESRGNQPQHF.

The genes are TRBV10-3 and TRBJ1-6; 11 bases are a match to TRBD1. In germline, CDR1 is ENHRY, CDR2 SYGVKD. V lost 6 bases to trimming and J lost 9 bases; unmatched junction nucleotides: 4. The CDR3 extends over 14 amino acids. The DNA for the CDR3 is TGTGCCATCAGCCTCGGGACAGGGGGTTCACCCCTCCACTTT. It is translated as CAISLGTGGSPLHF.

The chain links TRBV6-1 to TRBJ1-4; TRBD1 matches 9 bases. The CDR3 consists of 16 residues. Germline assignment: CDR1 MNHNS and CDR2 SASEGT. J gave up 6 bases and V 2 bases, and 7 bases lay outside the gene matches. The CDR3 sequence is CASSEFTGGVDEKLFF. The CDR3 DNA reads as TGTGCCAGCAGTGAATTCACAGGGGGCGTCGATGAAAAACTGTTTTTT.

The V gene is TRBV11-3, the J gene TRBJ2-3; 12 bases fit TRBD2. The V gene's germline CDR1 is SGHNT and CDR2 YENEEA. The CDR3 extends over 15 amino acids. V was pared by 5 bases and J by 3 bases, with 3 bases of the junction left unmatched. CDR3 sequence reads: CASSKTSGGTDTQYF. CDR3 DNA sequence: TGTGCCAGCAGCAAGACTAGCGGGGGAACAGATACGCAGTATTTT.